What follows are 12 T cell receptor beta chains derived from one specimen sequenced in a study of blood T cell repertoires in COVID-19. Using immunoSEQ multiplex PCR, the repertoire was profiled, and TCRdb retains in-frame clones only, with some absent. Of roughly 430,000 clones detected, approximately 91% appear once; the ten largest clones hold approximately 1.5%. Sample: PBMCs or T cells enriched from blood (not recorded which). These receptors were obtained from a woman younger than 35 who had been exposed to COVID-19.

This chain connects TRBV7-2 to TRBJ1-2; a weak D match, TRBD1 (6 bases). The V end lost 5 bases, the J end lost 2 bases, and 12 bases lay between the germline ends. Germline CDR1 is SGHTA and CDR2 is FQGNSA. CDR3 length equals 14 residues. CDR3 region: CASSPRDKNYGYTF. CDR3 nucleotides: TGTGCCAGCAGCCCCCGGGACAAAAACTATGGCTACACCTTC.

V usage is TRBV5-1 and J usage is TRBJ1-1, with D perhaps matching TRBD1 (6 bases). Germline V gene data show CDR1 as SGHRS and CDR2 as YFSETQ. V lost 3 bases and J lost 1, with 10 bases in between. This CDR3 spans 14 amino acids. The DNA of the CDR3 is TGCGCCAGCAGCTCCAAGACAGGGAACACTGAAGCTTTCTTT. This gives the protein CASSSKTGNTEAFF.

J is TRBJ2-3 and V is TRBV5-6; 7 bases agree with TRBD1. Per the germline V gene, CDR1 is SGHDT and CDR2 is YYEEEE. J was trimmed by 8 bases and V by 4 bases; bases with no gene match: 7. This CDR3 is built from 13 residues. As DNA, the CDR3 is TGTGCCAGCAGCAAGGGGGCGCGAGGTACGCAGTATTTT. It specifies CASSKGARGTQYF.

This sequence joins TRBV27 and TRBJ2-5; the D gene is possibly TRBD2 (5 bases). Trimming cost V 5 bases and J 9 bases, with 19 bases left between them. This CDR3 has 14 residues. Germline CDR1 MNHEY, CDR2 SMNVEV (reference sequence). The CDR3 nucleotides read TGTGCCAGCAGTCTCTCCGGAGGCTCTGGGGCCCAGTACTTC. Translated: CASSLSGGSGAQYF.

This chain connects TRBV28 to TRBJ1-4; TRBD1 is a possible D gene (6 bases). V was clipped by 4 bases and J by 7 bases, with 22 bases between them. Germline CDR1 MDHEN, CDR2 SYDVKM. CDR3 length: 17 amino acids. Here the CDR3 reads CASSSQGENRDFEKLFF. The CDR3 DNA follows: TGTGCCAGCAGTTCACAAGGCGAAAACAGGGATTTTGAAAAACTGTTTTTT.

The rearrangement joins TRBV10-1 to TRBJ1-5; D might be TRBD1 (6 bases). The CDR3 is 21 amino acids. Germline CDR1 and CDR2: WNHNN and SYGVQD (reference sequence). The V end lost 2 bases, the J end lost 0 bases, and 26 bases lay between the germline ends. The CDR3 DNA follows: TGCGCCAGCAGTGAGGAGTTTGGCCCGGTTATTCCAGGGGCTAGCAATCAGCCCCAGCATTTT. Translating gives CASSEEFGPVIPGASNQPQHF.

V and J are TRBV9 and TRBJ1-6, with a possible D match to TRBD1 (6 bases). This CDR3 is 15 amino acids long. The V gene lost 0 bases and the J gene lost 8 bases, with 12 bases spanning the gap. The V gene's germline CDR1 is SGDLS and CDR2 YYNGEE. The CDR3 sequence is CASSVEPGVHSPLHF. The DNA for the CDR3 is TGTGCCAGCAGCGTAGAACCAGGGGTGCATTCACCCCTCCACTTT.

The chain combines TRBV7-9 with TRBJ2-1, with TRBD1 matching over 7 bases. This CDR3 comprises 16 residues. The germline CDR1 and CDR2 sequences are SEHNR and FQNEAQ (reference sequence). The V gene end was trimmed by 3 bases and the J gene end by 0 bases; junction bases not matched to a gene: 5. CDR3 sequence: CASSFPTGSSYNEQFF. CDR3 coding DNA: TGTGCCAGCAGCTTCCCGACAGGGAGCTCCTACAATGAGCAGTTCTTC.

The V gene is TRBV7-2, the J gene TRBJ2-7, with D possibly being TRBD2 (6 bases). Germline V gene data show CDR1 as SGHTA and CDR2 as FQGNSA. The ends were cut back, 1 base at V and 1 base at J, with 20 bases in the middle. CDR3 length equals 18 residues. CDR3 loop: CASSLESGGAGRSYEQYF. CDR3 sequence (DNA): TGTGCCAGCAGCTTAGAGTCCGGAGGGGCGGGGAGGTCCTACGAGCAGTACTTC.

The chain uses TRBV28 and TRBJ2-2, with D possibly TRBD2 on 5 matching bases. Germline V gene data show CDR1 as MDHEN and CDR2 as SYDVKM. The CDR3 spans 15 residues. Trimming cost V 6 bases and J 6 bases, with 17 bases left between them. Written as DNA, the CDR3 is TGTGCCAGCAGGCGCTCGGGGAAGCGAGCCGGGGAGCTGTTTTTT. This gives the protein CASRRSGKRAGELFF.

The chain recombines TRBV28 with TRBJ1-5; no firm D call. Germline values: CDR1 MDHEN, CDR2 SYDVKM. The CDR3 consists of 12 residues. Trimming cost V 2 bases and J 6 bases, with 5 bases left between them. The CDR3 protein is CASSLPSQPQHF. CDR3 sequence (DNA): TGTGCCAGCAGTTTACCCTCTCAGCCCCAGCATTTT. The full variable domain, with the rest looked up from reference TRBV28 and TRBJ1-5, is DVKVTQSSRYLVKRTGEKVFLECVQDMDHENMFWYRQDPGLGLRLIYFSYDVKMKEKGDIPEGYSVSREKKERFSLILESASTNQTSMYLCASSLPSQPQHFGDGTRLSIL.

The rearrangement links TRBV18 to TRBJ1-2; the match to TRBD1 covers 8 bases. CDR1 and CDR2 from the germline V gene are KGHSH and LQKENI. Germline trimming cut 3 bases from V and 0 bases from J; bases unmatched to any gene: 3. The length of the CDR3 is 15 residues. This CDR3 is CASSPSGQANYGYTF. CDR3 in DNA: TGTGCCAGCTCACCGTCGGGACAGGCTAACTATGGCTACACCTTC.